The rows below give T cell receptor beta chains drawn from one sample of a study of vaccination effects on CD4 cells after COVID-19. Which antigens these TCRs recognize remains unknown. Clones were read by immunoSEQ multiplex PCR, and TCRdb kept only the in-frame ones, dropping some. This sample carries about 73,000 clones, 73% of them seen once, and the ten largest clones take more than 2%. The sample was CD4+ T cells from PBMCs cultured without peptide, taken after COVID-19 vaccination. The receptors come from a human donor who received a COVID-19 vaccine. CDR3s include the opening cysteine and the closing phenylalanine or tryptophan. The D gene is left open where the match is weak. Clone size is stated in some rows and not others, as once, few, many or a class when expanded.

TRBV9,16,.,.,TRBJ2-1,TGTGCCAGCAGCGTATCGGACACAACCTTCTACAATGAGCAGTTCTTC,CASSVSDTTFYNEQFF
TRBV18,13,.,.,TRBJ2-5,TGTGCCAGCTCACCAGGGGCAAGGGAGACCCAGTACTTC,CASSPGARETQYF
TRBV18,15,TRBD2,once,TRBJ2-3,TGTGCCAGCTCACCCGGACTAGCGATTACAGATACGCAGTATTTT,CASSPGLAITDTQYF
TRBV7-9,14,TRBD1,.,TRBJ1-4,TGTGCCAGCAGCTGGGGACAGGGGTATGAAAAACTGTTTTTT,CASSWGQGYEKLFF
TRBV7-9,17,.,.,TRBJ2-3,TGTGCCAGCAGCTTAGGTAGGGACCGCCTTCTCACAGATACGCAGTATTTT,CASSLGRDRLLTDTQYF
TRBV7-8,15,TRBD1,.,TRBJ2-1,TGTGCCAGCAGCCAACAGGGGGCGGTCAACAATGAGCAGTTCTTC,CASSQQGAVNNEQFF
TRBV19,14,.,.,TRBJ2-3,TGTGCCAGTAGGGGAATCGGGGGCAGAGATACGCAGTATTTT,CASRGIGGRDTQYF
TRBV6-1,16,TRBD1,once,TRBJ1-6,TGTGCCAGCAGTGTGAGGGGGCCCATGGATAATTCACCCCTCCACTTT,CASSVRGPMDNSPLHF
TRBV5-4,16,.,.,TRBJ2-2,TGTGCCAGCAGCTTGGGTTTCTCGGTAGCCACCGGGGAGCTGTTTTTT,CASSLGFSVATGELFF
TRBV9,15,.,.,TRBJ1-6,TGTGCCAGCAGCCGCAACGTGCAGCCGGGTTCACCCCTCCACTTT,CASSRNVQPGSPLHF
TRBV7-2,13,.,.,TRBJ1-5,TGTGCCAGCAGCTCTGGGCTCAATCAGCCCCAGCATTTT,CASSSGLNQPQHF
TRBV7-3,15,.,.,TRBJ2-6,TGTGCCAGCAGCTTACAAGTCTCTGGGGCCAACGTCCTGACTTTC,CASSLQVSGANVLTF
TRBV5-6,16,.,.,TRBJ2-6,TGTGCCAGCAGCTCTAACAGGGTTTCTGGGGCCAACGTCCTGACTTTC,CASSSNRVSGANVLTF
TRBV5-4,16,.,medium-sized,TRBJ1-2,TGTGCCAGCAGCTTGGAGGGCACTCGGGCGAGGTATGGCTACACCTTC,CASSLEGTRARYGYTF
TRBV5-1,16,.,.,TRBJ2-1,TGCGCCAGCAGCTTGGGAATGGGCAACTCCTACAATGAGCAGTTCTTC,CASSLGMGNSYNEQFF
TRBV7-2,11,.,.,TRBJ1-1,TGTGCCAGCAGCTTTTACACTGAAGCTTTCTTT,CASSFYTEAFF
TRBV6-6,15,.,.,TRBJ1-3,TGTGCCAGCAGTTACCCTACAGGGTCTGGAAACACCATATATTTT,CASSYPTGSGNTIYF
TRBV25-1,15,.,.,TRBJ1-4,TGTGCCAGCAGTGCCATAGGTGCAACTAATGAAAAACTGTTTTTT,CASSAIGATNEKLFF
TRBV5-1,16,TRBD1,.,TRBJ1-3,TGCGCCAGCAGCTTGAGCGCGGGACAGGCGGCGAACACCATATATTTT,CASSLSAGQAANTIYF
TRBV6-6,15,TRBD1,.,TRBJ1-2,TGTGCCAGCACCTTACAGGGGGCCGGGCGGATTGGCTACACCTTC,CASTLQGAGRIGYTF
TRBV9,17,TRBD2,medium-sized,TRBJ2-5,TGTGCCAGCAGCGCGGGGACTAGCGGGGGTTTACAAGAGACCCAGTACTTC,CASSAGTSGGLQETQYF
TRBV20-1,13,.,.,TRBJ2-6,TGCAGTGCTAGTATCTCTGGGGCCAACGTCCTGACTTTC,CSASISGANVLTF
TRBV7-8,18,TRBD2,.,TRBJ2-5,TGTGCCAGCAGGCGCACTAGCGGGGGACTCCGGATCCAAGAGACCCAGTACTTC,CASRRTSGGLRIQETQYF
TRBV5-4,17,TRBD2,.,TRBJ2-2,TGTGCCAGCAGCCGAACTAGCGGGGGGACCAACACCGGGGAGCTGTTTTTT,CASSRTSGGTNTGELFF
TRBV5-1,17,TRBD2,.,TRBJ2-1,TGCGCCAGCAGCTTAACTACCGGGGGGTTCTCCTACAATGAGCAGTTCTTC,CASSLTTGGFSYNEQFF
TRBV24-1,13,.,.,TRBJ2-6,TGTGCCACCAGTGAGGCTGGGGCCAACGTCCTGACTTTC,CATSEAGANVLTF
TRBV28,13,.,.,TRBJ2-3,TGTGCCAGCAGTTTCCGGGACACAGATACGCAGTATTTT,CASSFRDTDTQYF